One T cell receptor (beta chain) is described in this entry. The antigen this receptor binds is unknown. Per-nucleotide qualities are absent, and no much larger clonotype sits a single base away. The data were taken from a study of cytomegalovirus exposure and HLA in healthy donors (dated by TCRdb to 2017 to 2019). In the study overall: An earlier analysis of around 600 of the donors reported 250 to 350 Gb of sequence data and more than 90 million unique TCR beta sequences from about 180 million T cells. The aim of the study was to test whether cataloging public T cell receptors could identify signatures of past pathogen exposure. On average, roughly 240,000 unique TCR beta nucleotide sequences were sequenced per donor among several hundred genotyped donors of the cohort, with roughly 18% of those sequences being non-productive. The later analysis used no new phenotypic data to find candidate immune exposures, relying instead on TCR beta sequences and their occurrence across donors. Of the 350 to 450 genotyped donors, less than 85% were placed in the genetic ancestry cluster associated with self-reported Caucasian donors. A later analysis re-analyzed previously published TCR beta repertoires from 660 or so donors and added high-resolution HLA genotyping to study TCR occurrence patterns. In addition to the first cohort of 666 subjects, a separate validation cohort of 120 different subjects was used. HLA typing included class I and class II loci at four-digit resolution. The T cell repertoires of around 670 subjects were profiled by immunosequencing and related to cytomegalovirus serostatus. All discovery cohort repertoires had been generated using a single sequencing platform. The number of donors typed differed by locus, with about 629-630 for A, B, C, DRB1 and DQB1, around 500 for DQA1, approximately 570 for DPA1, and around 460 for DPB1. Alongside the repertoire data, information on donor age, sex, ethnicity and CMV serostatus was compiled. Four to six DR-DQ haplotypes were handled as single units for association and clustering, since linkage in the cohort was strong. In a later genetic analysis, genome-wide SNP genotypes for about 65% of the 666 donors were used, and that subset was treated as a discovery cohort. Approximately 310 gigabases of sequencing data and some 85 million unique TCR sequences were included in an early release covering 550 to 650 HLA-typed donors. An earlier analysis of more than 450 of the donors used high-throughput TCR beta sequencing to judge whether each TCR beta V gene segment behaved as functional or pseudogenic. High-throughput TCR immunosequencing, statistical association of individual TCRs with disease status, and machine learning were combined to predict cytomegalovirus infection status. The full study reports these points: For the cohort, immune exposure information was limited to CMV serostatus. A further reported finding was that TCR beta sequences accurately predicted the HLA-A and HLA-B alleles for most subjects in the first cohort. Some IMGT-functional V segments, including TRBV6-2 and TRBV6-3, could not be told apart with the 87-base-pair reads, so those segments were excluded. An association between a missense DCLRE1C variant and V-gene and J-gene trimming of TCR beta chains was found in a later genetic analysis and replicated in an independent cohort. In vitro tests confirmed that three of the cytomegalovirus-associated TCR beta chains recognize cytomegalovirus antigens. A later analysis found that most CMV-associated TCR beta chains appeared HLA-restricted, with HLA associations seemingly driven largely by CMV exposure. In a later analysis, some 18,000 TCR beta sequences were associated with specific HLA alleles at a false discovery rate of 0.05. In a later analysis, several top co-occurrence clusters were reported to appear linked to parvovirus B19, influenza, CMV and Epstein-Barr virus. The presence/absence analyses assumed that sequencing depth was roughly uniform across donors, and that assumption may not be true. The authors suggested that the approach could potentially be generalized to other disease states and immunological phenotypes. A later analysis found that HLA-associated TCR beta chains were more clonally expanded and had lower generation probabilities than equally common non-associated chains. The earlier analysis of some 560 of the donors excluded roughly 16 rarely observed V segments, including chromosome 9 orphons, because counts were too low. When HLA alleles, especially DR and DQ, strongly co-occurred, TCR associations were difficult to assign to individual alleles. Across donors, most TCR sequences were observed very rarely, whereas some public TCRs were present in many individuals. A cluster of highly shared sequence variants was judged likely to be a technical artifact of the sequencing pipeline. Only TCR beta chains were sequenced in this cohort, and the absence of alpha or paired-chain data limited detectable features. HLA typing was unavailable for some donors at each locus, so association tests used only the typed subset. Broadly in line with IMGT annotations, most TCR beta V segments showed up in productive rearrangements about 87% or about 30% of the time in an earlier analysis of 450 to 750 of the donors. In a later analysis, the rate of TCR association differed among HLA loci, with DRB1 alleles having the most associated TCRs and HLA-C alleles having the fewest. In both the original and validation cohorts, the classifier was reported to diagnose cytomegalovirus status with high specificity and sensitivity. In the study, some 160 TCR beta chains were listed as associated with cytomegalovirus. In a later genetic analysis, fewer N-insertions in productive TCRs were reported among donors in an Asian-associated ancestry cluster than the roughly 640-donor mean. Linkage disequilibrium might explain the correlated functional status among segregating V segments, but an unknown experimental factor could not be ruled out.

Receptors were amplified or captured by the immunoSEQ multiplex PCR assay. For the multiplex PCR, a mixture combining 60 forward primers for TCR Vbeta segments and 13 reverse primers for TCR Jbeta segments was used. A multiplex PCR assay on genomic DNA amplified the CDR3 region of rearranged TCR beta genes. The Illumina HiSeq System was used to sequence the amplified TCR beta libraries as 87-base-pair reads. The paper's processing steps were these. Across the 600 to 700 repertoires, a later analysis counted 80 million or so unique TCR beta chains, around 10 million of which were shared by at least two donors. A nearest-neighbor algorithm error-corrected the raw reads and collapsed the reads into unique sequences, merging closely related sequences to remove PCR and sequencing errors. Alignment of CDR3 sequences to IMGT reference sequences was used to assign V, D and J gene segments. For a sequence to be retained, a match of at least six nucleotides was required to both a V gene segment and a J gene segment. A rearrangement was called productive if the CDR3 had no stop codons and remained in frame with V and J, and every other rearrangement was called non-productive. CDR3 was defined according to IMGT convention as the region running from the second conserved V-encoded cysteine to the conserved J-encoded phenylalanine. The earlier analysis of around 640 of the donors excluded sequences that lacked an unambiguous match to a single V gene segment. In an earlier analysis of 587 of the donors, V segments were called functional above 56.7% productive rearrangements and were called segregating when the between-donor standard deviation exceeded 5%. To diagnose cytomegalovirus status from the catalog of TCR beta chain sequences, a statistical classification framework was built. In a later analysis, V and J genes were assigned by comparing TCR nucleotide sequences against IMGT/GENE-DB human TR gene sequences. A later analysis assigned CDR3 sequences and most-parsimonious VDJ recombination scenarios with the TCRdist pipeline. In a later analysis, every TCR beta chain was defined by the combination of its CDR3 amino acid sequence and its V-gene family, and reads without a unique V-gene family were dropped. To address suspected cross-contamination and a sequencing artifact, a later analysis removed around 590 highly shared, low-generation-probability nucleotide sequences. A later analysis calculated a clonal expansion index for each public chain from normalized within-repertoire ranks of inferred template counts. In a later analysis, generation probabilities were computed using a VDJ recombination model fitted to out-of-frame rearrangements, and the results were checked against IGoR. A later analysis scored TCR-TCR, TCR-HLA and TCR-CMV co-occurrence with hypergeometric tests, applying a repertoire-size bias correction to TCR pairs. False discovery rates were estimated in a later analysis by permuting HLA or CMV assignments 20 times. A later analysis grouped co-occurring TCRs with DBSCAN, adding TCRdist sequence similarity when clustering within HLA-allele-positive subsets. Repertoires with fewer than 30,000 or more than 120,000 public chains, plus five repertoires with anomalous nucleotide sharing, were excluded from co-occurrence clustering. The source is immuneACCESS, and TCRdb retained only in-frame sequences with V and J called. Part of the clones is not carried over; for the studies checked, unresolved V genes explain less than half of this, and the remainder is unexplained. V and J calls and clone size are copied from that table; D and trimming were computed from the DNA. For this sample there are 90,000 to 120,000 clones; around 72% appear just once. 14% of the sample lies in the top ten.

Relative to germline, V is 0 bases shorter and J is 4 bases shorter, with 15 bases between their ends. The cysteine opens and the phenylalanine closes a CDR3 of 16 amino acids. Of the read, only the CDR3 DNA is kept; its 48 bases are in frame from base 1. CDR1 and CDR2 were assigned from the germline V gene as MGHRA and YSYEKL. In total, more than 500 healthy bone marrow donors made up the cohort. All cohort members were sampled while nominally healthy, although unrecorded immune exposures were likely present. The donor was CMV seropositive and belonged to the group of a few hundred seropositive cohort members. A peripheral blood sample was provided by each donor, and peripheral blood mononuclear cells were used for TCR beta sequencing. Genomic DNA was extracted from the blood cell samples with the Qiagen DNeasy Blood Extraction Kit.

This TCR came from a woman in her thirties or forties in good health and CMV-seropositive. The chain is assembled from TRBV4-1 and TRBJ1-1, and TRBD1 may be the D gene, going by 5 matching bases. Sequencing was done on a sample of PBMCs. The CDR3 here reads CASSQDPGGEGTEAFF. Here is the DNA: TGCGCCAGCAGCCAAGATCCCGGGGGGGAGGGCACTGAAGCTTTCTTT.